This TCR beta chain was captured in a study of blood T cells in healthy people across ages. In this sample, this clonotype turned up many times. The authors ran a second PCR of about 6 to 12 cycles using a sample-barcoded 5' primer and a J-beta primer mix. TCRdb itself ran the 5' RACE reads through MiXCR, one entry per CDR3 protein. The sample records 590,000 or so distinct CDR3 sequences, approximately 30% being singletons. The receptor was derived from a woman over 75 in good health. The sequenced sample was blood.

The CDR3 sequence: CASSRGGIQETQYF. The CDR3 DNA reads as TGTGCCAGCAGTAGGGGGGGGATCCAAGAGACCCAGTACTTC. The chain uses TRBV2 and TRBJ2-5; tentatively, D is TRBD2 (7 bases). This CDR3 has 14 residues. Germline values: CDR1 SNHLY, CDR2 FYNNEI. With 5 bases removed from V and 1 base from J, the gap between germline ends came to 11 bases.